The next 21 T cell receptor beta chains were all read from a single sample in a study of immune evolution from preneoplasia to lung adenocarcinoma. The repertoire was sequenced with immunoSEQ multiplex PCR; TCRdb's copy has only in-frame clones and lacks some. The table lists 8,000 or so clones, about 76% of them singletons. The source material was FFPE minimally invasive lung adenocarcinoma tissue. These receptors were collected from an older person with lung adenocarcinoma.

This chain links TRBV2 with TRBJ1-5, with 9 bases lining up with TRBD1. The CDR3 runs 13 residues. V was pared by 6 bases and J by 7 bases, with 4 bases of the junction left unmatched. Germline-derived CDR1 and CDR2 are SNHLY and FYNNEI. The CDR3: CASRGQGDQPQHF. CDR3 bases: TGTGCCAGCAGGGGACAGGGAGACCAGCCCCAGCATTTT.

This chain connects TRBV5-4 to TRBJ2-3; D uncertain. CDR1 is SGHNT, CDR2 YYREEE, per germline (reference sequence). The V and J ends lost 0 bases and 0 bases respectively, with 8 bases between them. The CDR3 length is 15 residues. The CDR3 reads CASSLGVSSTDTQYF. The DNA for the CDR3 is TGTGCCAGCAGCTTGGGAGTCTCTAGCACAGATACGCAGTATTTT.

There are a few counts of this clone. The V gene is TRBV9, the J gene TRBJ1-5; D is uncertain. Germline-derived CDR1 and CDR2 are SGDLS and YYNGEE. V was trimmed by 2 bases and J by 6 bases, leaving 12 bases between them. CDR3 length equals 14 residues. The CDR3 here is CASSVGDIVQPQHF. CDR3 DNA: TGTGCCAGCAGCGTCGGGGATATAGTTCAGCCCCAGCATTTT.

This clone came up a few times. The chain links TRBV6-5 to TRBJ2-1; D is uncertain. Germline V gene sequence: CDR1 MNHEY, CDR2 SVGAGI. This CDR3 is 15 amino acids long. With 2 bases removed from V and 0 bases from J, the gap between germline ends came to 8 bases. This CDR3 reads CASSYGQSSYNEQFF. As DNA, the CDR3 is TGTGCCAGCAGTTACGGCCAGAGCTCCTACAATGAGCAGTTCTTC.

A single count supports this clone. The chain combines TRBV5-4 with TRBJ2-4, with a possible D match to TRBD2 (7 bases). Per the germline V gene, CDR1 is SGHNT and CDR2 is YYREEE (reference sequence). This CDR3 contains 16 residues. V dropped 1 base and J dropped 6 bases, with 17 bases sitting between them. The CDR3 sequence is CASSLSGGRETNIQYF. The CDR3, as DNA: TGTGCCAGCAGCTTGTCGGGGGGCAGGGAAACAAACATTCAGTACTTC.

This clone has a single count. CDR3 sequence: CASSAEETGGLGYTF. CDR3 coding DNA: TGTGCCAGCAGCGCAGAAGAAACAGGGGGATTGGGCTACACCTTC. The V gene is TRBV7-6, the J gene TRBJ1-2, with 8 bases aligning to TRBD1. J was trimmed by 8 bases and V by 5 bases; bases with no gene match: 13. From germline, CDR1 is SGHVS and CDR2 FNYEAQ. The CDR3 has 15 amino acids.

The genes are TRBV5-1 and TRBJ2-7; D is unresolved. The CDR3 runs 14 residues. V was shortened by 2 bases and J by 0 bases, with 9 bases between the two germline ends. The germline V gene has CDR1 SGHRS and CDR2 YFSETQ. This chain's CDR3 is CASSFGPGSYEQYF. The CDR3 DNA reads TGCGCCAGCAGCTTTGGCCCGGGCTCCTACGAGCAGTACTTC.

The CDR3 nucleotides read TGTGCCAGCAGCTTGATGTGGGACAGGGTACGGACTGAAGCTTTCTTT. Protein sequence: CASSLMWDRVRTEAFF. The chain is built from TRBV5-8 and TRBJ1-1; 9 bases line up with TRBD1. Germline CDR1 SGHTS, CDR2 YDEGEE. V was pared by 1 base and J by 5 bases, with 9 bases of the junction left unmatched. This CDR3 is built from 16 residues.

Here the CDR3 DNA reads TGTGCCAGAGGGACAGGGATGAGTGGCTACACCTTC. This translates into CARGTGMSGYTF. V is TRBV6-1 and J is TRBJ1-2, with 9 bases that match TRBD1. In germline, CDR1 is MNHNS, CDR2 SASEGT. This CDR3 comprises 12 residues. Unmatched junction bases numbered 6, after V lost 9 bases and J lost 7 bases.

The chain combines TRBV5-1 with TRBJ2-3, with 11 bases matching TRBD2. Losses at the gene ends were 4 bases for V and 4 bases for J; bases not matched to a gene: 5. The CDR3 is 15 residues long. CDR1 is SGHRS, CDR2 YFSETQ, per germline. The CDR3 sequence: CASSRLAGSADTQYF. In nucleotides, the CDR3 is TGCGCCAGCAGCAGACTAGCGGGGTCCGCAGATACGCAGTATTTT.

The CDR3 reads CASRVRNTIYF. The CDR3 DNA is TGTGCCAGCAGAGTGAGAAACACCATATATTTT. The rearrangement uses TRBV6-1 and TRBJ1-3; D unresolved. The length of the CDR3 is 11 residues. The V and J ends lost 6 bases and 5 bases respectively, with 5 bases between them. The germline V gene has CDR1 MNHNS and CDR2 SASEGT.

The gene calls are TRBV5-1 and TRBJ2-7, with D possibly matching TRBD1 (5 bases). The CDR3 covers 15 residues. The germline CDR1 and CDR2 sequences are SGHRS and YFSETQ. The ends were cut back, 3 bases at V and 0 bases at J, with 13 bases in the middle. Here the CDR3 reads CASSWLDIDSYEQYF. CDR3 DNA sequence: TGCGCCAGCAGCTGGTTGGACATTGACTCCTACGAGCAGTACTTC.

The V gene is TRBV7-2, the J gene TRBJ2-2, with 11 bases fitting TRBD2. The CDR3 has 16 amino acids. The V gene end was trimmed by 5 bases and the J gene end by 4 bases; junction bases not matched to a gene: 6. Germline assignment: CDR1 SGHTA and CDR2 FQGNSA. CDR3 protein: CASSPLAGGPTGELFF. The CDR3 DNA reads TGTGCCAGCAGCCCCCTAGCGGGAGGTCCCACCGGGGAGCTGTTTTTT.

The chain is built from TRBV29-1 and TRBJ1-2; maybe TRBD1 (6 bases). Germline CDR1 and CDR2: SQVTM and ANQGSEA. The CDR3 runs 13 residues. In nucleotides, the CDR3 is TGCACGGACGGTGGGGACACTGGTTATGGCTACACCTTC. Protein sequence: CTDGGDTGYGYTF.

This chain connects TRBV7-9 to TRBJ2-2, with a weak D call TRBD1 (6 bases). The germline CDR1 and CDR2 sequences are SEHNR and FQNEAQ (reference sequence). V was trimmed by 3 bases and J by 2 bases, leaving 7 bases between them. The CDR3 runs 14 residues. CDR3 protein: CASSLDRNTGELFF. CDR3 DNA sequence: TGTGCCAGCAGCTTGGACAGAAACACCGGGGAGCTGTTTTTT.

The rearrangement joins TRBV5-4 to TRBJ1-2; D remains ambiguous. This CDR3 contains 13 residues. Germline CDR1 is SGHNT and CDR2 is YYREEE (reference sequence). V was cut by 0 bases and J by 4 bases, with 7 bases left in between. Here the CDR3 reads CASSLDEIYGYTF. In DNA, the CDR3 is TGTGCCAGCAGCTTGGACGAAATCTATGGCTACACCTTC. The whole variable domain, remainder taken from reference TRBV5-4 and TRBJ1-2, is ETGVTQSPTHLIKTRGQQVTLRCSSQSGHNTVSWYQQALGQGPQFIFQYYREEENGRGNFPPRFSGLQFPNYSSELNVNALELDDSALYLCASSLDEIYGYTFGSGTRLTVV.

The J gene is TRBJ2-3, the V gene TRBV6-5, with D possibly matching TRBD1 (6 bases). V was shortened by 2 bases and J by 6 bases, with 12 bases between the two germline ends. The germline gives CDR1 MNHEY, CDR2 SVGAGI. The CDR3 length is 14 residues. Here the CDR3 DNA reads TGTGCCAGCAGTTACGGGGTACAGGGTGATACGCAGTATTTT. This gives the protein CASSYGVQGDTQYF.

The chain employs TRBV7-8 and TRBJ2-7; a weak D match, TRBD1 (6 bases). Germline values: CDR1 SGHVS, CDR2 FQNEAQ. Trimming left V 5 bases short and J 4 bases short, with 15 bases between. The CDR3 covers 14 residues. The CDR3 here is CASSHRQERYEQYF. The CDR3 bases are TGTGCCAGCAGCCACCGACAGGAACGGTACGAGCAGTACTTC.

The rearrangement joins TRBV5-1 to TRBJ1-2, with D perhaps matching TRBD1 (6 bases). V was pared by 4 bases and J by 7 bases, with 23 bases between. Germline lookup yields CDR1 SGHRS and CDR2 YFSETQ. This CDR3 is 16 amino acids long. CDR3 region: CASSTSAPGHLGGYTF. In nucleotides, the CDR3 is TGCGCCAGCAGCACGAGCGCTCCGGGACACTTGGGTGGCTACACCTTC.

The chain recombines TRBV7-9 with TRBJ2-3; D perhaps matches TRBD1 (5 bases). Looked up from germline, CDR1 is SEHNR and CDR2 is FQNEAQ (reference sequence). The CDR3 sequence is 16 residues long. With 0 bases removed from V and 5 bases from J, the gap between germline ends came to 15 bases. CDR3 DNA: TGTGCCAGCAGCTTAGCGCGGCCAGGGCCCAAAGATACGCAGTATTTT. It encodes CASSLARPGPKDTQYF.

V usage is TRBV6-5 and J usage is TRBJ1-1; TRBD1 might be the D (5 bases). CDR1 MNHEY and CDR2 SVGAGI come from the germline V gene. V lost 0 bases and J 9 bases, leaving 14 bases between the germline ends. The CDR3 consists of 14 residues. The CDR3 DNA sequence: TGTGCCAGCAGTTACTCGAAGCGGGACGGAAAAGCTTTCTTT. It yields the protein CASSYSKRDGKAFF.